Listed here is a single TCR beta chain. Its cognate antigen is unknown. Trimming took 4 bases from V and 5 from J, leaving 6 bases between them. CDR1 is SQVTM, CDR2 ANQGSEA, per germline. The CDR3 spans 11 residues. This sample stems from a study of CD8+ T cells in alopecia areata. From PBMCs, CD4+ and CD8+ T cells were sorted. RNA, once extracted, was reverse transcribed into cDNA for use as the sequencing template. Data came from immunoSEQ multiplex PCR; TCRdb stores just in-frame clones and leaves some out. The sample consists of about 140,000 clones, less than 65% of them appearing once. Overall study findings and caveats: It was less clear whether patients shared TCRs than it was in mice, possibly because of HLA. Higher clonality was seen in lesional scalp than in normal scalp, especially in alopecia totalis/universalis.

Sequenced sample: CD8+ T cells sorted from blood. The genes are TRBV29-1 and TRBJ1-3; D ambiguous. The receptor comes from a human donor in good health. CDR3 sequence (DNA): TGCAGCGTTGGCGGGCGAAACACCATATATTTT. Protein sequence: CSVGGRNTIYF.